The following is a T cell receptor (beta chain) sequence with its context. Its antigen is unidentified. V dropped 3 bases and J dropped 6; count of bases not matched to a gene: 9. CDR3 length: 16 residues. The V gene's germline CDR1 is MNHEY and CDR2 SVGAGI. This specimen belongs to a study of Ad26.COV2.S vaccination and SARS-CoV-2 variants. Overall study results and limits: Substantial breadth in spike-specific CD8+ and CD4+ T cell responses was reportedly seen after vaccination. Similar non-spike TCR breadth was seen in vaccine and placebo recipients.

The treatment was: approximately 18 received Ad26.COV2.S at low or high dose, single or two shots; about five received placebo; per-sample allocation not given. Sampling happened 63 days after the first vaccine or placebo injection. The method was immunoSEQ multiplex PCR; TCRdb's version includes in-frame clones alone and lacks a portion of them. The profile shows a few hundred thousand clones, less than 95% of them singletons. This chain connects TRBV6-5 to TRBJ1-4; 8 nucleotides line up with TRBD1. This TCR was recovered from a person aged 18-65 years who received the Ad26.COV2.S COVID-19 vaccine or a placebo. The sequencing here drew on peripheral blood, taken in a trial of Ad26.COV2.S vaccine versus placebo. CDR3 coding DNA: TGTGCCAGCAGTTATACCCAGGGGGCAGGCCATGAAAAACTGTTTTTT. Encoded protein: CASSYTQGAGHEKLFF.